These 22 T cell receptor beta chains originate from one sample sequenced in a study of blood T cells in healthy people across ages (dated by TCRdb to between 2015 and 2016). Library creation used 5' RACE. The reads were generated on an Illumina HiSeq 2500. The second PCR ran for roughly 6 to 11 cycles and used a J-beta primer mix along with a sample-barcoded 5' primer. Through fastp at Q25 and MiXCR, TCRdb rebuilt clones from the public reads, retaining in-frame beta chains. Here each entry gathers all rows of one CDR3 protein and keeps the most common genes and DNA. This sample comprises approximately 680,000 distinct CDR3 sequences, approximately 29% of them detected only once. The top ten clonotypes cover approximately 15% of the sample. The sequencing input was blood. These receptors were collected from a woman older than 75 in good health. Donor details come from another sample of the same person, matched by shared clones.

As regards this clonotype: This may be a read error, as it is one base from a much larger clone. CDR3 in amino acids: CASSYRGSLEAQYF. In DNA, the CDR3 is TGTGCCAGCAGTTACAGGGGCAGTCTTGAGGCCCAGTACTTC. V usage is TRBV6-6 and J usage is TRBJ2-5; tentative D call: TRBD1 (5 bases). V was trimmed by 2 bases and J by 9 bases, leaving 16 bases between them. The CDR3 length is 14 residues. CDR1 and CDR2 (germline): MNHNY, SVGAGI (reference sequence).

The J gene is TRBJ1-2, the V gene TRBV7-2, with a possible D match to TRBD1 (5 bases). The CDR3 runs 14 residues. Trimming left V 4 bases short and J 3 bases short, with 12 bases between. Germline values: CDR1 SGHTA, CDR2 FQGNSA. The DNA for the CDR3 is TGTGCCAGCAGCTCAGGGATCGGTGACTATGGCTACACCTTC. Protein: CASSSGIGDYGYTF.

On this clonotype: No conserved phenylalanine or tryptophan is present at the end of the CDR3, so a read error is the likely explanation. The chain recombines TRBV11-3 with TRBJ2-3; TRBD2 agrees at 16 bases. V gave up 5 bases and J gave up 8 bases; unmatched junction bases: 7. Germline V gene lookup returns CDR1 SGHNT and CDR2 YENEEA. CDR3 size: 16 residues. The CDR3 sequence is CASSPGLAGGDPTQYV. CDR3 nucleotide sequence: TGTGCCAGCAGCCCGGGACTAGCGGGGGGGGATCCTACGCAGTATGTT.

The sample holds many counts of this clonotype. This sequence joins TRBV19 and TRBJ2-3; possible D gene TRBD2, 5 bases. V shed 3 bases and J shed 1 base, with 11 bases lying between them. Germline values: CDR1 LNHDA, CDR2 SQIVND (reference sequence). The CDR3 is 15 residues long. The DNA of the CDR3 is TGTGCCAGTAGTATTAGTGAGGGAGGCACAGATACGCAGTATTTT. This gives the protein CASSISEGGTDTQYF.

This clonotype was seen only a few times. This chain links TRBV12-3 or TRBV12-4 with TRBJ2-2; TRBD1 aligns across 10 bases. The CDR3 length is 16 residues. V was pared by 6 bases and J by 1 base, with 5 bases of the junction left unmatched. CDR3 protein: CASSRGTGVNTGELFF. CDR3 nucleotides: TGTGCCAGCAGCAGAGGGACAGGGGTGAACACCGGGGAGCTGTTTTTT.

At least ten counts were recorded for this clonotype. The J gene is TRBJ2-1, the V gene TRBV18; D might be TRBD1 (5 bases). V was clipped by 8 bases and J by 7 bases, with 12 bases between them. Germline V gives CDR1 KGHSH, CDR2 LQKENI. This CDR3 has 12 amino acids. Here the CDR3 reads CASSPPGNEQFF. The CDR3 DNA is TGTGCCAGCAGCCCCCCAGGGAATGAGCAGTTCTTC.

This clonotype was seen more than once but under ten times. CDR3 in DNA: TGTGCCAGTGGGGGCTCCAGGGTCGGCAATCAGCCCCAGCATTTT. Its translation is CASGGSRVGNQPQHF. This chain joins TRBV28 and TRBJ1-5; weak D call: TRBD1 (6 bases). Germline V gene data show CDR1 as MDHEN and CDR2 as SYDVKM. There are 15 residues in the CDR3. Between the trimmed V and J ends, which lost 9 bases and 2 bases, there was a span of 17 bases.

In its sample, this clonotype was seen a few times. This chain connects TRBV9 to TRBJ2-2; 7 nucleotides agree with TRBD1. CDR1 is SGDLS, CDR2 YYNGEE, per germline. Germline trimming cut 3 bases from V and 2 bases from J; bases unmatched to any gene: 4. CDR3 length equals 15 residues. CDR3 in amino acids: CASSAGTVNTGELFF. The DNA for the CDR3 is TGTGCCAGCAGCGCAGGGACAGTAAACACCGGGGAGCTGTTTTTT.

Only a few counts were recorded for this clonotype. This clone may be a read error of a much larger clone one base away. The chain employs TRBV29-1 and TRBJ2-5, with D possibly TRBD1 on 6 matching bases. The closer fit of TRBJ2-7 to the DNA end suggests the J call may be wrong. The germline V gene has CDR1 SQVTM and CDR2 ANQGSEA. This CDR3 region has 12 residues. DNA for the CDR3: TGCAGCGTTCAGGACAGTATACACGAGCAGTACTTC. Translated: CSVQDSIHEQYF.

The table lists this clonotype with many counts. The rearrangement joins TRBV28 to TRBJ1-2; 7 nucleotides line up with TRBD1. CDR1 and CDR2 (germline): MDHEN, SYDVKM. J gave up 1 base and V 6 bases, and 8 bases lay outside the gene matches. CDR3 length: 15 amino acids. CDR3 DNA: TGTGCCAGCAGCTTAGGGGGCGGGGGTAACTATGGCTACACCTTC. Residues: CASSLGGGGNYGYTF.

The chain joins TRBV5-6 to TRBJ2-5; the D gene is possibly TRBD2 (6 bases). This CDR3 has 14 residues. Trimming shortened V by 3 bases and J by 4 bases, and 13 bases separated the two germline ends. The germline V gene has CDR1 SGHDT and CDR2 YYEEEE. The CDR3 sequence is CASSWGETRETQYF. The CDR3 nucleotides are TGTGCCAGCAGCTGGGGGGAAACTAGAGAGACCCAGTACTTC. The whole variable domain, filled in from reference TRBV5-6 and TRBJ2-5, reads DAGVTQSPTHLIKTRGQQVTLRCSPKSGHDTVSWYQQALGQGPQFIFQYYEEEERQRGNFPDRFSGHQFPNYSSELNVNALLLGDSALYLCASSWGETRETQYFGPGTRLLVL.

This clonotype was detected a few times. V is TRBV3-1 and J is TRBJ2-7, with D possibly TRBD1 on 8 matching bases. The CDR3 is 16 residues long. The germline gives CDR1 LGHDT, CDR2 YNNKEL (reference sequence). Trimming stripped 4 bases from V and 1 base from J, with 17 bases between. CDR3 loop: CASSLHGGTGSYEQYF. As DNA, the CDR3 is TGTGCCAGCAGCCTTCACGGGGGGACAGGATCCTACGAGCAGTACTTC.

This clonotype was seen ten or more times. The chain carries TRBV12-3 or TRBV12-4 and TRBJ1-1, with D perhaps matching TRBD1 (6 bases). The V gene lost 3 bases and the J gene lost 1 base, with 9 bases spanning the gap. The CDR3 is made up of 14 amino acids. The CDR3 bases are TGTGCCAGCAGTTTGGGGGCAGAGAACACTGAAGCTTTCTTT. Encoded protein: CASSLGAENTEAFF.

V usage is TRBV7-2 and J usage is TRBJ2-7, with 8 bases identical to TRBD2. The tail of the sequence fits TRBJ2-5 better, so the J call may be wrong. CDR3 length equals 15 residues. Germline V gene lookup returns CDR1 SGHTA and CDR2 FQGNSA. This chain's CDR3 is CASSRPLAGEETQYF. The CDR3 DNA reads TGTGCCAGCAGCCGACCGCTAGCGGGTGAGGAGACCCAGTACTTC.

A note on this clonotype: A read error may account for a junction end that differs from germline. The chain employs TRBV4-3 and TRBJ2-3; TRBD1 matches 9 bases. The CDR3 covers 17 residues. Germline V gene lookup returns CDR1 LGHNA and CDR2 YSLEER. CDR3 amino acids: CASGQETGGANTDAQYF. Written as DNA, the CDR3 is TGCGCCAGCGGCCAAGAAACAGGGGGCGCAAACACAGATGCGCAGTATTTT.

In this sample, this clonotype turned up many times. The CDR3 loop is CASREDSLADTQYF. The CDR3 bases are TGCGCCAGCAGGGAGGACAGTCTGGCAGATACGCAGTATTTT. V gene TRBV4-1 combines with J gene TRBJ2-3, with D tentatively TRBD1 (6 bases). V gave up 6 bases and J gave up 4 bases, with 14 bases separating them. Germline CDR1 and CDR2: MGHRA and YSYEKL. There are 14 residues in the CDR3.

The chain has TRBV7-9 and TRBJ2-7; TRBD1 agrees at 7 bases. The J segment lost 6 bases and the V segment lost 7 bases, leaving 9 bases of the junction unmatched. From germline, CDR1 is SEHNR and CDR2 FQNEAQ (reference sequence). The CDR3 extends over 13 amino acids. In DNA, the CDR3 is TGTGCCAGCATCCCGGACAGGACCTGCGAGCAGTACTTC. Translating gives CASIPDRTCEQYF. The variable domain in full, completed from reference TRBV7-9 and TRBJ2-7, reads DTGVSQNPRHKITKRGQNVTFRCDPISEHNRLYWYRQTLGQGPEFLTYFQNEAQLEKSRLLSDRFSAERPKGSFSTLEIQRTEQGDSAMYLCASIPDRTCEQYFGPGTRLTVT.

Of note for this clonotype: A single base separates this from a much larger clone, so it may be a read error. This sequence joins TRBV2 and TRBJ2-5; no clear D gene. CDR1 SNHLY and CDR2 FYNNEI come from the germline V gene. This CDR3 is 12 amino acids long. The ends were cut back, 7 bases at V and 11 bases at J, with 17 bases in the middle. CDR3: CASTRRNNEQYF. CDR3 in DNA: TGTGCCAGCACCCGACGGAACAATGAGCAGTACTTC.

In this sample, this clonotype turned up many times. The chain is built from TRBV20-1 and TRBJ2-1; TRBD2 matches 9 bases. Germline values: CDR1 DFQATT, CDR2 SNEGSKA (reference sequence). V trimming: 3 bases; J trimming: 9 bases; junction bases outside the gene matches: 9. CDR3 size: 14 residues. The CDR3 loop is CSASPRGGRSEQFF. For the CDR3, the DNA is TGCAGTGCTAGCCCGCGGGGGGGCCGCAGTGAGCAGTTCTTC.

CDR3 DNA: TGTGCCAGCAGCCAAGATCCGAGGACTGGGGGGGGTGAGCAGTTCTTC. It codes for CASSQDPRTGGGEQFF. The chain carries TRBV4-2 and TRBJ2-1; TRBD2 aligns across 7 bases. The CDR3 is 16 amino acids. The trim removed 0 bases at V and 9 bases at J, leaving 11 bases unmatched. Per the germline V gene, CDR1 is LGHNA and CDR2 is YNFKEQ.

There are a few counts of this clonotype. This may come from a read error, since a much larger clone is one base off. The CDR3: CASSDGPLTNEQYF. CDR3 nucleotide sequence: TGTGCCAGCAGTGATGGGCCGCTCACCAATGAGCAGTACTTC. The rearrangement links TRBV2 to TRBJ2-5; D uncertain. The CDR3 totals 14 residues. With 3 bases removed from V and 11 bases from J, the gap between germline ends came to 19 bases. Germline V gives CDR1 SNHLY, CDR2 FYNNEI.

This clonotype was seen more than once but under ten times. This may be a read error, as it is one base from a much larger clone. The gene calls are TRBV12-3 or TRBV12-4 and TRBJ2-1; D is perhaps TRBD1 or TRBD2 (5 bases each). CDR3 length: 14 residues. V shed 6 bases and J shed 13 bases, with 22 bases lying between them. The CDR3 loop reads CASSWGWQQETQFF. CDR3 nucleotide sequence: TGTGCCAGCAGCTGGGGGTGGCAGCAAGAGACCCAGTTCTTC.